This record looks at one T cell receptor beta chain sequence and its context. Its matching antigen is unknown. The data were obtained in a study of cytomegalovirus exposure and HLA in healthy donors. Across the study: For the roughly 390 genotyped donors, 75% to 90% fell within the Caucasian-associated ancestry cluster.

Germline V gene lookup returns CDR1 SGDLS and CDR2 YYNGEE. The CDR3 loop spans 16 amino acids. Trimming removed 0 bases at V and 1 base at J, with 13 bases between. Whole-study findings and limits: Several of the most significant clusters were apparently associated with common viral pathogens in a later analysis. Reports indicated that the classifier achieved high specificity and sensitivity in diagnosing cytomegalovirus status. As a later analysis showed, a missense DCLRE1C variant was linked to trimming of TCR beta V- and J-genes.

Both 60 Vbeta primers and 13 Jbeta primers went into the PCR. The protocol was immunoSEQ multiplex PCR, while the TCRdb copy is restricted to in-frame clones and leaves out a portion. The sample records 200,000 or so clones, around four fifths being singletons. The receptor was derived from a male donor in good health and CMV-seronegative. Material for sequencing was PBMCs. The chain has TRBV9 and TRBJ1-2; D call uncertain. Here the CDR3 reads CASSVAIQGSNYGYTF. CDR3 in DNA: TGTGCCAGCAGCGTAGCTATACAAGGGAGTAACTATGGCTACACCTTC. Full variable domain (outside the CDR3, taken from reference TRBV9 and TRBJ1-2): DSGVTQTPKHLITATGQRVTLRCSPRSGDLSVYWYQQSLDQGLQFLIQYYNGEERAKGNILERFSAQQFPDLHSELNLSSLELGDSALYFCASSVAIQGSNYGYTFGSGTRLTVV.